Presented here are 9 T cell receptor beta chains from one specimen sequenced in a study of blood T cell repertoires in COVID-19. The table came from immunoSEQ multiplex PCR; TCRdb's copy has only in-frame clones and leaves some out. Of under 200,000 clones in the sample, about 88% were seen once. Sequenced sample: peripheral blood. All receptors come from a man between 18 and 29 years old with acute or convalescent COVID-19.

DNA for the CDR3: TGTGCCAGCAGCTTGATACAGGGCCAAGAGACCCAGTACTTC. Protein: CASSLIQGQETQYF. V and J are TRBV5-4 and TRBJ2-5; perhaps TRBD1 as D (6 bases). The CDR3 contains 14 residues. Trimming removed 1 base from V and 1 base from J, with 8 bases in between. Germline V gives CDR1 SGHNT, CDR2 YYREEE (reference sequence).

CDR3 sequence (DNA): TGTGCCAGCAGCTTTACGGGGTTCAATCAGCCCCAGCATTTT. The encoded protein is CASSFTGFNQPQHF. The rearrangement links TRBV27 to TRBJ1-5; D is unresolved. Germline CDR1 is MNHEY and CDR2 is SMNVEV (reference sequence). Trimming took off 6 bases at V and 3 bases at J, with 12 bases between the two ends. The CDR3 is made up of 14 amino acids.

The rearrangement links TRBV18 to TRBJ2-2; D possibly corresponds to TRBD2 (5 bases). Germline CDR1 reads KGHSH; CDR2 reads LQKENI. V was trimmed by 5 bases and J by 3 bases, leaving 13 bases between them. The CDR3 is made up of 15 amino acids. The CDR3 DNA is TGTGCCAGCTCAGCTCGTACGAGGGACACCGGGGAGCTGTTTTTT. Its translation is CASSARTRDTGELFF.

This clone has a handful of counts. The gene calls are TRBV4-2 and TRBJ2-7; 10 bases fit TRBD2. Per germline, CDR1 LGHNA and CDR2 YNFKEQ. This CDR3 has 15 amino acids. V lost 0 bases and J lost 3; bases outside the gene matches: 2. The CDR3 is CASSQDLAGVYEQYF. The CDR3 DNA reads as TGTGCCAGCAGCCAAGATCTAGCGGGGGTCTACGAGCAGTACTTC.

This chain joins TRBV5-1 and TRBJ1-1; 7 bases match TRBD1. The CDR3 has 14 amino acids. V was pared by 3 bases and J by 1 base, with 3 bases of the junction left unmatched. The germline V gene encodes CDR1 SGHRS and CDR2 YFSETQ. This CDR3 reads CASSWWTGNTEAFF. CDR3 nucleotides: TGCGCCAGCAGCTGGTGGACAGGGAACACTGAAGCTTTCTTT.

The chain joins TRBV5-5 to TRBJ2-6; 11 bases are a match to TRBD1. CDR3 length equals 17 residues. The junction had 6 bases not matched to a gene; V was cut back by 3 bases and J by 4 bases. Germline V gene data show CDR1 as SGHKS and CDR2 as YYEKEE (reference sequence). The CDR3, as DNA: TGTGCCAGCAGCTCCGGACAGGGGGCGCGAGGGGCCAACGTCCTGACTTTC. It codes for CASSSGQGARGANVLTF.

The gene calls are TRBV2 and TRBJ1-4; no firm D call. Trimming removed 1 base at V and 0 bases at J, with 6 bases between. The CDR3 runs 15 residues. The germline V gene has CDR1 SNHLY and CDR2 FYNNEI. CDR3 in amino acids: CASSEGRATNEKLFF. CDR3 in DNA: TGTGCCAGCAGTGAAGGGAGGGCAACTAATGAAAAACTGTTTTTT.

This clone appeared many times. The V call is TRBV14, the J call TRBJ1-2, with D possibly being TRBD1 (6 bases). The CDR3 contains 14 residues. Per germline, CDR1 SGHDN and CDR2 FVKESK. Trimming took 1 base from V and 5 from J, leaving 11 bases between them. The CDR3 nucleotides are TGTGCCAGCAGCCAAGTGGCCGGACAGTATGGCTACACCTTC. It yields the protein CASSQVAGQYGYTF.

The chain couples TRBV7-9 to TRBJ2-1, with D possibly TRBD1 on 5 matching bases. The V gene's germline CDR1 is SEHNR and CDR2 FQNEAQ (reference sequence). V dropped 5 bases and J dropped 8 bases, with 13 bases sitting between them. This CDR3 is built from 13 residues. CDR3 protein: CASSPLLGDEQFF. The CDR3, as DNA: TGTGCCAGCAGCCCATTATTAGGGGATGAGCAGTTCTTC. Filled out from reference TRBV7-9 and TRBJ2-1, the complete variable domain reads DTGVSQNPRHKITKRGQNVTFRCDPISEHNRLYWYRQTLGQGPEFLTYFQNEAQLEKSRLLSDRFSAERPKGSFSTLEIQRTEQGDSAMYLCASSPLLGDEQFFGPGTRLTVL.